This T cell receptor (beta chain) comes out of a study of blood T cell repertoires in COVID-19. About the study: Samples taken during acute and convalescent COVID-19 were collected in the United States, Italy and Spain. The cDNA or gDNA used as material had been derived from T cells, B-cell-depleted T cells, or PBMCs.

CDR1 is GTSNPN and CDR2 is SVGIG in the germline V gene (reference sequence). V gave up 1 base and J gave up 0 bases, with 13 bases separating them. The CDR3 has 15 amino acids. The table came from immunoSEQ multiplex PCR; TCRdb's copy has only in-frame clones and leaves some out. Of over 300,000 clones in the sample, around 80% were seen once. The sequence was obtained from a woman in her fifties or sixties with acute or convalescent COVID-19. The chain combines TRBV30 with TRBJ2-7; D remains ambiguous. The sample comprised peripheral blood. CDR3 amino acids: CAWSDFPSLSYEQYF. CDR3 nucleotides: TGTGCCTGGAGTGATTTTCCCTCACTCTCCTACGAGCAGTACTTC.